The 11 T cell receptor beta chains in this list originate from one sample, sequenced in a study of blood T cell repertoires in COVID-19. Only in-frame clones appear in the TCRdb table, and some are missing; sequencing was by immunoSEQ multiplex PCR. The profile shows 400,000 to 550,000 clones, about 85% of them singletons. Sequenced material: PBMCs or T cells enriched from blood (not recorded which). The source is a woman aged 18-29 years with acute COVID-19.

This clone was seen only a few times. This rearrangement joins TRBV28 to TRBJ2-5; the match to TRBD1 covers 10 bases. Looked up from germline, CDR1 is MDHEN and CDR2 is SYDVKM. Trimming took 8 bases from V and 3 from J; bases not matched to a gene: 6. This CDR3 spans 14 amino acids. CDR3: CASSDRGREETQYF. The DNA of the CDR3 is TGTGCCAGCTCTGACAGGGGGCGCGAAGAGACCCAGTACTTC.

The J gene is TRBJ2-4, the V gene TRBV27, with D possibly being TRBD2 (6 bases). This CDR3 has 15 amino acids. Trimming stripped 3 bases from V and 3 bases from J, with 12 bases between. The germline V gene has CDR1 MNHEY and CDR2 SMNVEV (reference sequence). This CDR3 reads CASSFEGLDKNIQYF. The CDR3 DNA is TGTGCCAGCAGTTTTGAGGGACTTGACAAAAACATTCAGTACTTC.

This rearrangement joins TRBV5-8 to TRBJ2-1, with 8 positions matching TRBD1. Trimming removed 7 bases from V and 7 bases from J; junction bases left unmatched: 10. The CDR3 runs 14 residues. Germline values: CDR1 SGHTS, CDR2 YDEGEE. CDR3 in amino acids: CASGPWTGTNEQFF. The CDR3 bases are TGTGCCAGCGGACCCTGGACAGGGACAAATGAGCAGTTCTTC.

The chain links TRBV9 to TRBJ2-1, with 7 positions matching TRBD2. This CDR3 comprises 15 residues. Losses at the gene ends were 1 base for V and 0 bases for J; bases not matched to a gene: 1. Germline loops: CDR1 SGDLS, CDR2 YYNGEE. The DNA for the CDR3 is TGTGCCAGCAGCGTATGGGAGGGCTCCTACAATGAGCAGTTCTTC. Translated: CASSVWEGSYNEQFF.

J is TRBJ2-2 and V is TRBV10-3; weak D call: TRBD2 (6 bases). The V end lost 3 bases, the J end lost 0 bases, and 23 bases lay between the germline ends. The CDR3 is 20 residues long. Germline-derived CDR1 and CDR2 are ENHRY and SYGVKD. Here the CDR3 DNA reads TGTGCCATCAGTGATAGCTCGGGACTGAACCTCAGAGCGAACACCGGGGAGCTGTTTTTT. It codes for CAISDSSGLNLRANTGELFF.

The chain combines TRBV29-1 with TRBJ1-5, with D possibly matching TRBD1 (5 bases). The CDR3 is 14 amino acids. Germline assignment: CDR1 SQVTM and CDR2 ANQGSEA. The V gene lost 3 bases and the J gene lost 4 bases, with 13 bases spanning the gap. CDR3 residues: CSVELDNSNQPQHF. The CDR3 DNA sequence: TGCAGCGTTGAGTTGGACAACTCAAATCAGCCCCAGCATTTT.

The J gene is TRBJ1-1, the V gene TRBV7-8, with a weak D call TRBD1 (6 bases). In germline, CDR1 is SGHVS, CDR2 FQNEAQ. With 5 bases removed from V and 1 base from J, the gap between germline ends came to 23 bases. The CDR3 loop spans 18 amino acids. The CDR3 spells CASSPRGSLGGKNTEAFF. The CDR3 DNA follows: TGTGCCAGCAGCCCGAGGGGGTCTCTGGGCGGAAAGAACACTGAAGCTTTCTTT.

The J gene is TRBJ1-6, the V gene TRBV6-5; perhaps TRBD1 as D (5 bases). The CDR3 totals 15 residues. Germline CDR1 and CDR2: MNHEY and SVGAGI. V was trimmed by 0 bases and J by 11 bases, leaving 14 bases between them. CDR3 in amino acids: CASSYSGQDLTPLHF. CDR3 DNA: TGTGCCAGCAGTTACTCTGGACAAGACTTAACACCCCTCCACTTT.

Here the CDR3 reads CASSLDIDSINEKLFF. The CDR3 nucleotides read TGTGCCAGCAGCTTGGATATCGACAGCATTAATGAAAAACTGTTTTTT. The chain combines TRBV5-5 with TRBJ1-4; D may be TRBD1 (5 bases). The CDR3 totals 16 residues. The V gene's germline CDR1 is SGHKS and CDR2 YYEKEE (reference sequence). Between the trimmed V and J ends, which lost 0 bases and 4 bases, there was a span of 13 bases.

This clone was seen just once. The chain combines TRBV6-2 or TRBV6-3 with TRBJ1-5, with D possibly matching TRBD1 (6 bases). V was pared by 5 bases and J by 0 bases, with 20 bases between. CDR1 is MNHEY, CDR2 SVGEGT, per germline. The CDR3 has 18 residues. In DNA, the CDR3 is TGTGCCAGCAGTAACCAGGACAGTAGATTTTATAGCAATCAGCCCCAGCATTTT. It codes for CASSNQDSRFYSNQPQHF.

The chain recombines TRBV7-2 with TRBJ2-1, with 12 bases that match TRBD2. The CDR3 is 18 residues long. CDR1 is SGHTA, CDR2 FQGNSA, per germline. J gave up 0 bases and V 2 bases, and 5 bases lay outside the gene matches. The CDR3 DNA sequence: TGTGCCAGCAGCTTATTGCCTAGCGGGAGGGCCTCCTACAATGAGCAGTTCTTC. Residues: CASSLLPSGRASYNEQFF. The complete variable domain, with remaining parts taken from reference TRBV7-2 and TRBJ2-1, reads GAGVSQSPSNKVTEKGKDVELRCDPISGHTALYWYRQSLGQGLEFLIYFQGNSAPDKSGLPSDRFSAERTGGSVSTLTIQRTQQEDSAVYLCASSLLPSGRASYNEQFFGPGTRLTVL.